The rows below give T cell receptor beta chains drawn from one sample of a study of shared clonotypes between healthy human individuals. Produced via immunoSEQ multiplex PCR; TCRdb's table is partial and in-frame only. The table has millions of clones, more than 90% seen once. The sequenced material came from naive CD4+ T cells sorted from blood. The receptors were gathered from a man younger than 35 in good health. Each CDR3 is given without its conserved first and last residue. Each record gives: D gene, clone size, V gene, CDR3 protein. D genes are given only for firm matches. Expanded clones get a size class; other rows say once, few or many, or leave the size out.

D: .; size: .; V: TRBV30; CDR3: AWSEDPQTNEKLF
D: TRBD2; size: .; V: TRBV4-2; CDR3: ASSPLAGGIDTQY
D: .; size: .; V: TRBV5-1; CDR3: ASSPFDTMNTEAF
D: TRBD1; size: .; V: TRBV7-2; CDR3: ASSHPGQRYGYT
D: .; size: .; V: TRBV4-3; CDR3: ASSQGVKGLNEQF
D: .; size: .; V: TRBV2; CDR3: ASTRPAETQY
D: .; size: .; V: TRBV11-2; CDR3: ASSLVVGNSNQPQH
D: .; size: once; V: TRBV7-9; CDR3: ASSLDPQNTGELF
D: TRBD2; size: .; V: TRBV2; CDR3: ASGLAGGQETQY
D: TRBD1; size: .; V: TRBV7-8; CDR3: ASSSTDRGITGELF
D: .; size: .; V: TRBV19; CDR3: ATADLTSQPQH
D: TRBD1; size: .; V: TRBV27; CDR3: ASSRGQGRTYGYT
D: .; size: .; V: TRBV10-1; CDR3: ASSESRAGHGYT
D: TRBD1; size: .; V: TRBV15; CDR3: ATSRVPGQGVYTQY
D: TRBD1; size: .; V: TRBV2; CDR3: ASSDFGTGRLTNEKLF
D: .; size: .; V: TRBV14; CDR3: ASSLLGTVNEKLF
D: .; size: .; V: TRBV6-5; CDR3: ASTLGRMNTEAF
D: .; size: .; V: TRBV15; CDR3: ATSRDRGTNEKLF
D: TRBD1; size: few; V: TRBV30; CDR3: AWSGQVSNQPQH
D: .; size: .; V: TRBV7-6; CDR3: ASSYSTDTQY
D: .; size: once; V: TRBV7-6; CDR3: ASSRSGSGETQY
D: .; size: .; V: TRBV2; CDR3: ASSARGAADTQY
D: TRBD2; size: .; V: TRBV2; CDR3: ASSERSSGSLFKY
D: TRBD2; size: .; V: TRBV18; CDR3: ASSPPRTSVTDTQY
D: TRBD2; size: .; V: TRBV5-6; CDR3: ASSLRGGLEETQY
D: .; size: .; V: TRBV5-4; CDR3: ASSPYDGTPSSYGYT
D: .; size: .; V: TRBV29-1; CDR3: SVIGQTYEQY
D: .; size: once; V: TRBV19; CDR3: ASSHEGPIRINQPQH
D: .; size: .; V: TRBV29-1; CDR3: SVEDGHGQLINEKLF
D: .; size: .; V: TRBV5-1; CDR3: ASRRPGIVAAF
D: TRBD1; size: .; V: TRBV7-9; CDR3: ASSLAPGTGFAGANVLT
D: TRBD2; size: .; V: TRBV18; CDR3: ASSPLAGAPLPYNEQF
D: TRBD2; size: .; V: TRBV15; CDR3: ATSIAGVHTGELF
D: .; size: .; V: TRBV14; CDR3: ASSQEIGELF
D: .; size: .; V: TRBV5-5; CDR3: ASSSTGGDRNIQY
D: .; size: .; V: TRBV5-1; CDR3: ASSLGGRSLSETQY
D: .; size: .; V: TRBV23-1; CDR3: ASRRQVKGKAF